The clone carrying this TCR beta chain appeared a few times. The sample comes from a study of identical twins. TCRdb reprocessed the 5' RACE reads with MiXCR, giving one entry per CDR3 protein. This table has under 800,000 distinct CDR3 sequences, 21% appearing once. These same records also appear under a second study, on T cells expressing NK-cell markers. That source reports: The authors restricted sorting to alpha-beta TCR T cells with an anti-gamma-delta TCR antibody in several experiments. The dominant NKG2C+ clonotypes represented 1.0-7.0% of CD8+ T cells in six or seven donors.

The clonotype comes from a young woman in good health. Sequences were obtained from PBMCs.

The CDR3 spells CASSQPRSEQYF. CDR3 nucleotides: TGTGCCAGCAGCCAACCTAGATCCGAGCAGTACTTC. The chain links TRBV3-1 to TRBJ2-7, with D uncertain. Trimming left V 2 bases short and J 6 bases short, with 8 bases between. Germline-derived CDR1 and CDR2 are LGHDT and YNNKEL (reference sequence). This CDR3 has 12 residues.